Below, 22 T cell receptor beta chains from the same sample are listed, as sequenced in a study of blood T cell repertoires in COVID-19. TCRdb's copy holds only in-frame clones and misses some; the assay was immunoSEQ multiplex PCR. The profile shows about 220,000 clones, 65% to 90% of them singletons. Sequencing used peripheral blood. These receptors were taken from a human donor in a cohort sampled during active COVID-19.

The chain employs TRBV7-2 and TRBJ2-3, with D perhaps TRBD1 (6 bases). CDR1 and CDR2 (germline): SGHTA, FQGNSA. Trimming stripped 2 bases from V and 3 bases from J, with 9 bases between. CDR3 length: 14 amino acids. In nucleotides, the CDR3 is TGTGCCAGCAGCTTATTCACAGGGACAGATACGCAGTATTTT. Amino acids: CASSLFTGTDTQYF.

The V call is TRBV6-2 or TRBV6-3, the J call TRBJ1-2, with D maybe TRBD1 (5 bases). The CDR3 has 13 amino acids. V lost 5 bases to trimming and J lost 4 bases, with 11 bases between them. Germline V lookup: CDR1 MNHEY, CDR2 SVGEGT. CDR3 in amino acids: CASSTQGRYGYTF. The CDR3 nucleotides are TGTGCCAGCAGTACGCAGGGTCGCTATGGCTACACCTTC.

The CDR3 loop is CASSLGSTGNYGYTF. The DNA of the CDR3 is TGTGCCAGCAGCTTGGGGTCGACCGGGAACTATGGCTACACCTTC. The chain is built from TRBV5-6 and TRBJ1-2, with D hard to call. Trimming shortened V by 0 bases and J by 2 bases, and 11 bases separated the two germline ends. Germline V gene data show CDR1 as SGHDT and CDR2 as YYEEEE. This CDR3 has 15 amino acids.

This chain uses TRBV6-5 with TRBJ2-7, with 7 bases aligning to TRBD1. Per germline, CDR1 MNHEY and CDR2 SVGAGI. V shed 0 bases and J 3 bases; nucleotides not matched to a gene: 2. The CDR3 sequence is 14 residues long. The CDR3 loop reads CASSYSQGVYEQYF. The CDR3 DNA follows: TGTGCCAGCAGTTACTCTCAGGGGGTCTACGAGCAGTACTTC.

The chain combines TRBV19 with TRBJ1-2; 11 bases match TRBD1. Germline trimming cut 7 bases from V and 4 bases from J; bases unmatched to any gene: 8. The CDR3 spans 15 residues. CDR1 and CDR2 (germline): LNHDA, SQIVND (reference sequence). As DNA, the CDR3 is TGTGCCAGTACCCTCGGACAGGGGGCGAGCTATGGCTACACCTTC. It encodes CASTLGQGASYGYTF.

The genes are TRBV7-2 and TRBJ2-7; 7 bases are a match to TRBD1. Looked up from germline, CDR1 is SGHTA and CDR2 is FQGNSA. Trimming at V came to 1 base and at J to 6 bases, leaving 15 bases not matched to a gene. This CDR3 is 17 amino acids long. The chain's CDR3 is CASSLGRFGRGTGEQYF. In DNA, the CDR3 is TGTGCCAGCAGCTTAGGCCGTTTCGGCAGGGGGACCGGCGAGCAGTACTTC.

The genes are TRBV27 and TRBJ2-1, with TRBD1 matching 10 bases. V trimming: 4 bases; J trimming: 7 bases; junction bases outside the gene matches: 19. The germline V gene encodes CDR1 MNHEY and CDR2 SMNVEV (reference sequence). CDR3 size: 19 residues. The CDR3 DNA is TGTGCCAGCAGTTCCGCCCTGGACAGGGGGTTGCGGGCGGGGAATGAGCAGTTCTTC. It yields the protein CASSSALDRGLRAGNEQFF.

This clone was found once. This sample includes further DNA sequences coding for the same CDR3. V and J are TRBV5-1 and TRBJ1-1; 7 positions agree with TRBD1. The J segment lost 0 bases and the V segment lost 4 bases, leaving 6 bases of the junction unmatched. The CDR3 length is 15 residues. Germline CDR1 reads SGHRS; CDR2 reads YFSETQ. The CDR3 bases are TGCGCCAGCAGCCCGGGACAGACCATGAACACTGAAGCTTTCTTT. Translated, it gives CASSPGQTMNTEAFF.

V and J are TRBV7-8 and TRBJ2-7; perhaps TRBD1 as D (5 bases). This CDR3 spans 14 amino acids. V lost 1 base and J 2 bases, leaving 9 bases between the germline ends. Germline CDR1 is SGHVS and CDR2 is FQNEAQ. CDR3 nucleotide sequence: TGTGCCAGCAGCTTAGGAGGACATCCCTACGAGCAGTACTTC. Translating gives CASSLGGHPYEQYF.

The chain employs TRBV4-1 and TRBJ2-7, with TRBD2 matching 10 bases. Germline lookup yields CDR1 MGHRA and CDR2 YSYEKL. J gave up 4 bases and V 4 bases, and 10 bases lay outside the gene matches. This CDR3 is built from 16 residues. CDR3 sequence reads: CASSRGSGRDQYEQYF. The CDR3 nucleotides read TGCGCCAGCAGCCGGGGAAGCGGGAGGGATCAGTACGAGCAGTACTTC.

The rearrangement uses TRBV6-1 and TRBJ2-1; maybe TRBD1 (5 bases). Trimming removed 0 bases from V and 7 bases from J, with 13 bases in between. This CDR3 is built from 15 residues. Germline CDR1 MNHNS, CDR2 SASEGT. CDR3 in DNA: TGTGCCAGCAGTGAAGCCTCCCAGGGTAAGAATGAGCAGTTCTTC. It encodes CASSEASQGKNEQFF.

The V and J genes are TRBV7-9 and TRBJ2-7, with 11 bases aligning to TRBD1. CDR3 length equals 15 residues. The germline V gene has CDR1 SEHNR and CDR2 FQNEAQ (reference sequence). The V gene end was trimmed by 7 bases and the J gene end by 6 bases; junction bases not matched to a gene: 11. The CDR3 sequence is CASTSSGTGGREQYF. CDR3 sequence (DNA): TGTGCCAGCACGAGTTCCGGGACAGGGGGACGCGAGCAGTACTTC.

This clone was recorded a few times. The rearrangement links TRBV27 to TRBJ1-6, with D uncertain. The CDR3 consists of 16 residues. The germline V gene has CDR1 MNHEY and CDR2 SMNVEV (reference sequence). With 6 bases removed from V and 4 bases from J, the gap between germline ends came to 16 bases. The CDR3 nucleotides are TGTGCCAGCAGATCCCGGCAGGCGGGATATAATTCACCCCTCCACTTT. As protein: CASRSRQAGYNSPLHF.

The V gene is TRBV18, the J gene TRBJ2-2, with a weak D call TRBD2 (5 bases). The germline V gene has CDR1 KGHSH and CDR2 LQKENI. The CDR3 is 15 residues long. The V and J ends lost 3 bases and 4 bases respectively, with 12 bases between them. In DNA, the CDR3 is TGTGCCAGCTCACCGGGGAGAGCAGGCACCGGGGAGCTGTTTTTT. The encoded protein is CASSPGRAGTGELFF. The full variable domain, rest sourced from reference TRBV18 and TRBJ2-2, is NAGVMQNPRHLVRRRGQEARLRCSPMKGHSHVYWYRQLPEEGLKFMVYLQKENIIDESGMPKERFSAEFPKEGPSILRIQQVVRGDSAAYFCASSPGRAGTGELFFGEGSRLTVL.

Comments on this clone: Other DNA sequences in this sample translate to the same CDR3. V and J are TRBV5-1 and TRBJ2-7; D is possibly TRBD1 (6 bases). The germline gives CDR1 SGHRS, CDR2 YFSETQ. The CDR3 covers 13 residues. With 1 base removed from V and 2 bases from J, the gap between germline ends came to 7 bases. The CDR3 protein is CASSLNRAYEQYF. In nucleotides, the CDR3 is TGCGCCAGCAGCTTGAACAGGGCCTACGAGCAGTACTTC.

The V and J genes are TRBV10-1 and TRBJ1-1; D possibly corresponds to TRBD1 (6 bases). This CDR3 is built from 14 residues. V lost 7 bases, J lost 0 bases, and 12 bases lay in between. The germline CDR1 and CDR2 sequences are WNHNN and SYGVQD (reference sequence). The CDR3 DNA reads TGCGCCAGCAACCCGCCAGGGGTGAACACTGAAGCTTTCTTT. Protein: CASNPPGVNTEAFF.

V is TRBV6-5 and J is TRBJ2-3; 8 bases match TRBD2. J was trimmed by 3 bases and V by 2 bases; bases with no gene match: 7. The CDR3 sequence is 16 residues long. Germline-derived CDR1 and CDR2 are MNHEY and SVGAGI. Written as DNA, the CDR3 is TGTGCCAGCAGTTACGGGGCGGGAGGAGGAACAGATACGCAGTATTTT. Protein product: CASSYGAGGGTDTQYF.

This clone was detected once. The rearrangement uses TRBV3-1 (or the pseudogene TRBV3-2) and TRBJ2-2; possible D gene TRBD2, 6 bases. Trimming stripped 1 base from V and 4 bases from J, with 10 bases between. The CDR3 totals 15 residues. Germline CDR1 reads LGHDT; CDR2 reads YNNKEL (reference sequence). DNA for the CDR3: TGTGCCAGCAGCCAAGTAACTAGCTCCACCGGGGAGCTGTTTTTT. Amino acids: CASSQVTSSTGELFF.

The rearrangement links TRBV30 to TRBJ2-1; 15 bases fit TRBD2. Germline values: CDR1 GTSNPN, CDR2 SVGIG (reference sequence). This CDR3 contains 18 residues. The V segment lost 3 bases and the J segment 10 bases; nucleotides outside the gene matches: 16. The CDR3 region has the DNA TGTGCCTGGAGCCCCTTGGGACTAGCGGGAGGTCGGATCATCGAGCAGTTCTTC. This encodes CAWSPLGLAGGRIIEQFF.

The chain uses TRBV18 and TRBJ1-1; 10 bases fit TRBD1. The CDR3 consists of 15 residues. J gave up 4 bases and V 6 bases, and 8 bases lay outside the gene matches. Germline lookup yields CDR1 KGHSH and CDR2 LQKENI. CDR3 bases: TGTGCCAGCTCCCCTGGGACAGGGGCGAGCACTGAAGCTTTCTTT. As protein: CASSPGTGASTEAFF.

V gene TRBV4-1 combines with J gene TRBJ2-7; possible D gene TRBD2, 5 bases. The germline V gene has CDR1 MGHRA and CDR2 YSYEKL. This CDR3 comprises 15 residues. The V end was cut by 0 bases, the J end by 7 bases, with 16 bases between. The CDR3 loop is CASSQDWEPYREQYF. DNA for the CDR3: TGCGCCAGCAGCCAAGACTGGGAGCCCTACCGTGAGCAGTACTTC.

This clone was picked up a small number of times. The chain combines TRBV7-3 with TRBJ2-1, with TRBD2 identical over 7 bases. CDR1 and CDR2 from the germline V gene are SGHTA and FQGTGA. Trimming cost V 3 bases and J 0 bases; bases outside gene matches: 2. CDR3 size: 15 residues. As DNA, the CDR3 is TGTGCCAGCAGCTTCGGCGGGAGCTCCTACAATGAGCAGTTCTTC. Translated, it gives CASSFGGSSYNEQFF.